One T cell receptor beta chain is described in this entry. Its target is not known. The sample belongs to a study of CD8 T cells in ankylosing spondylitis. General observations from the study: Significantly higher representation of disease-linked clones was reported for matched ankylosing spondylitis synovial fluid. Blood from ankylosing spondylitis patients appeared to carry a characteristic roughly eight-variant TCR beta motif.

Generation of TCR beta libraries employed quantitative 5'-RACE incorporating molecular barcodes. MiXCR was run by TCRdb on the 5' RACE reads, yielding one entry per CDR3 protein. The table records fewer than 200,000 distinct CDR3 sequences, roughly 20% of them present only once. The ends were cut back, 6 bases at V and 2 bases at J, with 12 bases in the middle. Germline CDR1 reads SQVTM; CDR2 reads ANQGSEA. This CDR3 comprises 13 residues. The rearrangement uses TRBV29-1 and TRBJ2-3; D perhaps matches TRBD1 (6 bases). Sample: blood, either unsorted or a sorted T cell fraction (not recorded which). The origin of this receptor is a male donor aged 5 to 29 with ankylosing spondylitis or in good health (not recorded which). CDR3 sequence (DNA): TGCAGCGTGGCCGGACAGAACACAGATACGCAGTATTTT. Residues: CSVAGQNTDTQYF.